This T cell receptor beta chain emerged from a study of T cell changes during pregnancy in multiple sclerosis. The V and J ends lost 4 bases and 3 bases, in that order; junction bases with no gene match: 4. Germline CDR1 reads SGHVS; CDR2 reads FNYEAQ. The CDR3 is 14 amino acids. Libraries were prepared by immunoSEQ multiplex PCR; TCRdb keeps only in-frame clonotypes and omits some of them. The table has 25,000 to 35,000 clones, over 80% seen once. This clonotype originated in a female donor with multiple sclerosis, enrolled in a pregnancy study. V and J are TRBV7-6 and TRBJ2-7; 9 nucleotides align to TRBD1. The input for sequencing was CD8+ T cells from peripheral blood mononuclear cells, taken in the first trimester of pregnancy. The DNA of the CDR3 is TGTGCCAGCAGCTCCAGACAGGGGGTCTACGAGCAGTACTTC. The encoded protein is CASSSRQGVYEQYF. Filled out from reference TRBV7-6 and TRBJ2-7, the complete variable domain reads GAGVSQSPRYKVTKRGQDVALRCDPISGHVSLYWYRQALGQGPEFLTYFNYEAQQDKSGLPNDRFSAERPEGSISTLTIQRTEQRDSAMYRCASSSRQGVYEQYFGPGTRLTVT.